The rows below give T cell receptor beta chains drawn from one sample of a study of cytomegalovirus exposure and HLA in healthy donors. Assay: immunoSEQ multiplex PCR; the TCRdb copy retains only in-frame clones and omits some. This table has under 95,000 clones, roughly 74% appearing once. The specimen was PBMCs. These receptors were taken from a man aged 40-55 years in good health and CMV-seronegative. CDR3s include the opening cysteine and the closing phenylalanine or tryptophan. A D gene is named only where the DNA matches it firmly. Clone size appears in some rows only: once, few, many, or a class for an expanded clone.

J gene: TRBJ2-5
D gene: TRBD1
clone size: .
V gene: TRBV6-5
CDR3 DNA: TGTGCCAGCAGTTACTCATTAGGACAGGGCCAAGAGACCCAGTACTTC
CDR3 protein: CASSYSLGQGQETQYF

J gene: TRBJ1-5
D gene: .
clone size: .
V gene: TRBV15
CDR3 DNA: TGTGCCACCAGCAGAGATCCTTGGACAGAGAATCAGCCCCAGCATTTT
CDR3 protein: CATSRDPWTENQPQHF

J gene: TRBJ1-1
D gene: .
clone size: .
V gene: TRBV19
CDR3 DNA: TGTGCCAGTACAATGGAAGCGGCTGGCAGGGGAGCTGAAGCTTTCTTT
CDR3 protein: CASTMEAAGRGAEAFF

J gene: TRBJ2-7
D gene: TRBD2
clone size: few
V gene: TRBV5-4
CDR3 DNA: TGTGCCAGCAGCTTGGGGGGAACTAGCGGGAGTCTTTACGAGCAGTACTTC
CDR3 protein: CASSLGGTSGSLYEQYF

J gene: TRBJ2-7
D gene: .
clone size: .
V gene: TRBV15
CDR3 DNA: TGTGCCACCAGCAGTGCTCTACCCGGGATGTACGAGCAGTACTTC
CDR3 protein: CATSSALPGMYEQYF

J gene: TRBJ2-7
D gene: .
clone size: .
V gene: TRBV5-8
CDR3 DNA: TGTGCCAGCAGCCCCGACGTGCCGCTAGACTCCTACGAGCAGTACTTC
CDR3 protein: CASSPDVPLDSYEQYF

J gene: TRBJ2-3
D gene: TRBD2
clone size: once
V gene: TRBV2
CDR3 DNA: TGTGCCAGCGAAACGGGGGACTACATAAGCACAGATACGCAGTATTTT
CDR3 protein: CASETGDYISTDTQYF

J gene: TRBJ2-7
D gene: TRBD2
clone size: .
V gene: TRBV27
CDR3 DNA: TGTGCCAGCAGTTCATCGACTAGCGGGAGACGGTACGAGCAGTACTTC
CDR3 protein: CASSSSTSGRRYEQYF

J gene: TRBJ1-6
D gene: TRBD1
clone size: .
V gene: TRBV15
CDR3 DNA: TGTGCCACCAGCAGGACAAGGACAGGGGGTGATTCACCCCTCCACTTT
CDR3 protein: CATSRTRTGGDSPLHF

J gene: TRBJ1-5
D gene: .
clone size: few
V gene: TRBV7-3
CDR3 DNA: TGTGCCAGCAGCTTAAGCAGGAATCAGCCCCAGCATTTT
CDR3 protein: CASSLSRNQPQHF

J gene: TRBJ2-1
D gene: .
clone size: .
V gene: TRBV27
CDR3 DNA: TGTGCCAGCAGTCCTTTGGCCTCGTCGGGCTCCTACAATGAGCAGTTCTTC
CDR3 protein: CASSPLASSGSYNEQFF

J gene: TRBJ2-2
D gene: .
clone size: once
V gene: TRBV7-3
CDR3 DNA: TGTGCCAGCAGCTTATTTAGCGGCCGAAACACCGGGGAGCTGTTTTTT
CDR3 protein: CASSLFSGRNTGELFF

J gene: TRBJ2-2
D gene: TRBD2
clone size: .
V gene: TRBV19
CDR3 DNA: TGTGCCAGTAGACACGGACTAGCGGGGAAGATCGGGGAGCTGTTTTTT
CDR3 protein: CASRHGLAGKIGELFF

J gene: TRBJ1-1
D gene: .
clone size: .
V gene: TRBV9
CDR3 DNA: TGTGCCAGCAGCCCCGGGAAGTGGGGGGTCACTGAAGCTTTCTTT
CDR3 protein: CASSPGKWGVTEAFF

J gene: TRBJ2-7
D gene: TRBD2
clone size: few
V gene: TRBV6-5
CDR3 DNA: TGTGCCAGCAGTTCCAGCGGGGTCTTGCTGCAGTACTTC
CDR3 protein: CASSSSGVLLQYF

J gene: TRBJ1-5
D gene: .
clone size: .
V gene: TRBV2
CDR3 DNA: TGTGCCAGCAGTGAAGAGGGGGGGCCGTACAATCAGCCCCAGCATTTT
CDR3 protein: CASSEEGGPYNQPQHF

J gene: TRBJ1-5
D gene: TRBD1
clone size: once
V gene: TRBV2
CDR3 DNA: TGTGCCAGCACCCCCGCTCTGACAGGGCTCGATCAGCCCCAGCATTTT
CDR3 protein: CASTPALTGLDQPQHF

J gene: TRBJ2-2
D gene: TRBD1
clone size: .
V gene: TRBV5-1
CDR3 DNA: TGCGCCAGCACGCTTAATCCGGGACAGGCGCCCGGGGAGCTGTTTTTT
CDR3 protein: CASTLNPGQAPGELFF

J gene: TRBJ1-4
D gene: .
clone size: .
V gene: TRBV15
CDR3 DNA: TGTGCCACCAGCAGAGAGAAGTTCAGGGGTGGTGAAAAACTGTTTTTT
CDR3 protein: CATSREKFRGGEKLFF

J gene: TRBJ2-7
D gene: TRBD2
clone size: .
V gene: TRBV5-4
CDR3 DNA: TGTGCCAGCAGCTTGGGGGAGGGTTTCTACGAGCAGTACTTC
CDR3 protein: CASSLGEGFYEQYF

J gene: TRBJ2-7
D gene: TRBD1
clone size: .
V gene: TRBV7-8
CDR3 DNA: TGTGCCACCTCGGGACAGGGAGGCTACGAGCAGTACTTC
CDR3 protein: CATSGQGGYEQYF

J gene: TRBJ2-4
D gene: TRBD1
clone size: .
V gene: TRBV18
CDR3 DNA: TGTGCCAGCTCAATGGACAGGGCTAAAAACATTCAGTACTTC
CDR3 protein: CASSMDRAKNIQYF

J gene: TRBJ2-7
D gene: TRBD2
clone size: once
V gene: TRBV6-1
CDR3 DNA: TGTGCCAGCAGTGAAGCAGCGGGAGGCCCCTACGAGCAGTACTTC
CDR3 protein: CASSEAAGGPYEQYF

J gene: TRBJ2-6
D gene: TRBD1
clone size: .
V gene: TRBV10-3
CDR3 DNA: TGTGCCACCGCCGGGACAGCCTTCTCTGGGGCCAACGTCCTGACTTTC
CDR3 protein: CATAGTAFSGANVLTF

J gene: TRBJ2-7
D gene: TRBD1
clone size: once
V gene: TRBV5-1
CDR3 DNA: TGCGCCAGCAGCTTGGCCGGGACAGGCTCCAGGTCCGAGCAGTACTTC
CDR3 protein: CASSLAGTGSRSEQYF

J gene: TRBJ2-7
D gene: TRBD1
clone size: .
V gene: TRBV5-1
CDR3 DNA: TGCGCCAGCAGCGAGGGGACAGGCTCGGTTTACGAGCAGTACTTC
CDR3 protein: CASSEGTGSVYEQYF

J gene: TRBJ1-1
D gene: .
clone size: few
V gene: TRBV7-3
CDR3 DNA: TGTGCCAGCAGCCGACAAACGGACACTGAAGCTTTCTTT
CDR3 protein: CASSRQTDTEAFF

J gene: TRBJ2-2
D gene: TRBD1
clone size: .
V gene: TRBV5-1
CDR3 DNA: TGCGCCAGCAGCTCCAACCGACAGGGGTCGTACACCGGGGAGCTGTTTTTT
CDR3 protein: CASSSNRQGSYTGELFF

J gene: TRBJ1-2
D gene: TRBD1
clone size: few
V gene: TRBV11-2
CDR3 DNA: TGTGCCAGCAGTCAGTGGACAGGGGCGTTTAGCTATGGCTACACCTTC
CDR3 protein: CASSQWTGAFSYGYTF

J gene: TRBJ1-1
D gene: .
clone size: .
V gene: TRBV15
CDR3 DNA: TGTGCCACCAGCAGAGATCGAGACAGAGAAGCTTTCTTT
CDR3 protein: CATSRDRDREAFF

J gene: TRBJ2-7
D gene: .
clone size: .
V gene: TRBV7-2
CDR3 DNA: TGTGCCAGCAGCTTAGATGGGCAGGGTTTCGACGAGCAGTACTTC
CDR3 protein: CASSLDGQGFDEQYF

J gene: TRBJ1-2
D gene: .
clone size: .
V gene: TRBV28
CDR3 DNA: TGTGCCAGCACCCTGACAGGAGGCTATGGCTACACCTTC
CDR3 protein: CASTLTGGYGYTF

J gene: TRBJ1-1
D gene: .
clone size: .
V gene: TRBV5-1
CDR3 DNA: TGCGCCAGCAGCTGGGACAAGGGCTCCCTGAACACTGAAGCTTTCTTT
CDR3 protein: CASSWDKGSLNTEAFF